Below, 20 T cell receptor beta chains from the same sample are listed, as sequenced in a study of T cell responses to AZD1222 COVID-19 vaccine. The method was immunoSEQ multiplex PCR; TCRdb's version includes in-frame clones alone and lacks a portion of them. Among roughly 180,000 clones listed, 90% to 95% were seen once. The sequenced sample was peripheral blood, obtained on day 0 of AZD1222 vaccination. These receptor sequences come from an adult in good health.

V and J are TRBV29-1 and TRBJ2-1, with 9 bases fitting TRBD2. The V and J ends lost 7 bases and 10 bases, in that order; junction bases with no gene match: 14. The CDR3 length is 14 residues. Germline CDR1 and CDR2: SQVTM and ANQGSEA. CDR3 nucleotide sequence: TGCAGCGGAGGGCGGGAGGGCCTGCTGCGGGAGCAGTTCTTC. It translates to CSGGREGLLREQFF.

The chain uses TRBV15 and TRBJ2-7; TRBD1 agrees at 7 bases. V was clipped by 4 bases and J by 3 bases; unmatched bases: 0. Per germline, CDR1 LNHNV and CDR2 YYDKDF (reference sequence). CDR3 size: 12 residues. The CDR3 region has the DNA TGTGCCACCAGCAACAGGGGCTACGAGCAGTACTTC. This translates into CATSNRGYEQYF. Combining the CDR3 with reference TRBV15 and TRBJ2-7 gives the whole variable domain DAMVIQNPRYQVTQFGKPVTLSCSQTLNHNVMYWYQQKSSQAPKLLFHYYDKDFNNEADTPDNFQSRRPNTSFCFLDIRSPGLGDTAMYLCATSNRGYEQYFGPGTRLTVT.

The chain uses TRBV2 and TRBJ2-3; the D is unclear. Trimming left V 8 bases short and J 6 bases short, with 15 bases between. The length of the CDR3 is 13 residues. From germline, CDR1 is SNHLY and CDR2 FYNNEI. CDR3 protein: CASRPSGVDTQYF. For the CDR3, the DNA is TGTGCCAGCCGCCCTTCCGGTGTGGATACGCAGTATTTT.

In this sample, this clone turned up a few times. V and J are TRBV28 and TRBJ2-7; TRBD2 aligns across 8 bases. The V gene's germline CDR1 is MDHEN and CDR2 SYDVKM. V dropped 3 bases and J dropped 5; count of bases not matched to a gene: 6. CDR3 size: 14 residues. The CDR3 reads CASSLPAGVDEQYF. CDR3 bases: TGTGCCAGCAGTTTGCCAGCGGGAGTCGACGAGCAGTACTTC.

The chain joins TRBV6-4 to TRBJ2-2; possible D gene TRBD2, 5 bases. CDR3 size: 15 residues. Per germline, CDR1 MRHNA and CDR2 SNTAGT. Trimming took off 6 bases at V and 6 bases at J, with 17 bases between the two ends. The CDR3, as DNA: TGTGCCAGCAGACCGGGTCCTCCCGGGGCCGGGGAGCTGTTTTTT. Translation: CASRPGPPGAGELFF.

The chain combines TRBV7-8 with TRBJ2-7, with 8 bases lining up with TRBD2. Germline values: CDR1 SGHVS, CDR2 FQNEAQ. The J segment lost 3 bases and the V segment lost 5 bases, leaving 6 bases of the junction unmatched. This CDR3 region has 14 residues. In nucleotides, the CDR3 is TGTGCCAGCAGCCTAGAAGCGGGAGACTACGAGCAGTACTTC. Protein product: CASSLEAGDYEQYF.

J is TRBJ2-1 and V is TRBV6-5; 10 nucleotides line up with TRBD1. Germline V lookup: CDR1 MNHEY, CDR2 SVGAGI. Trimming cost V 6 bases and J 2 bases; bases outside gene matches: 4. The CDR3 is 15 amino acids. CDR3 region: CASSPGTGAYNEQFF. The CDR3 region has the DNA TGTGCCAGCAGCCCCGGGACAGGGGCCTACAATGAGCAGTTCTTC.

The count of this clone is one. The J gene is TRBJ1-6, the V gene TRBV18; 7 positions match TRBD1. CDR3 length: 13 residues. Looked up from germline, CDR1 is KGHSH and CDR2 is LQKENI. V gave up 4 bases and J gave up 10 bases; unmatched junction bases: 4. DNA for the CDR3: TGTGCCAGCTCACGGGACAGTCGGTCACCCCTCCACTTT. It encodes CASSRDSRSPLHF. Together with reference TRBV18 and TRBJ1-6, the CDR3 gives the full variable domain: NAGVMQNPRHLVRRRGQEARLRCSPMKGHSHVYWYRQLPEEGLKFMVYLQKENIIDESGMPKERFSAEFPKEGPSILRIQQVVRGDSAAYFCASSRDSRSPLHFGNGTRLTVT.

The chain links TRBV7-2 to TRBJ1-5; no clear D gene. The CDR3 sequence is 16 residues long. In germline, CDR1 is SGHTA, CDR2 FQGNSA. V was trimmed by 3 bases and J by 1 base, leaving 13 bases between them. The CDR3 loop is CASSLMHSISNQPQHF. CDR3 bases: TGTGCCAGCAGCTTGATGCATTCTATCAGCAATCAGCCCCAGCATTTT.

The chain joins TRBV27 to TRBJ2-7, with 7 bases that match TRBD2. There are 14 residues in the CDR3. CDR1 is MNHEY and CDR2 is SMNVEV in the germline V gene (reference sequence). Germline trimming cut 5 bases from V and 3 bases from J; bases unmatched to any gene: 7. The CDR3 region has the DNA TGTGCCAGCAGTAGGAGGGAGGGCCTCTACGAGCAGTACTTC. This encodes CASSRREGLYEQYF.

This clone has only one observation. J is TRBJ1-2 and V is TRBV18; D unresolved. Germline CDR1 reads KGHSH; CDR2 reads LQKENI. This CDR3 comprises 13 residues. Deletions cut 1 base from V and 7 bases from J, with 10 bases between. CDR3 sequence reads: CASSPLSQSGYTF. The CDR3 DNA follows: TGTGCCAGCTCACCACTTTCCCAGAGTGGCTACACCTTC.

This clone was detected once. The rearrangement links TRBV19 to TRBJ2-7, with 7 positions matching TRBD1. V lost 3 bases to trimming and J lost 0 bases; unmatched junction nucleotides: 5. Germline V gives CDR1 LNHDA, CDR2 SQIVND (reference sequence). This CDR3 spans 15 amino acids. In DNA, the CDR3 is TGTGCCAGTAGTATGAGGACAGGAGCCTCCTACGAGCAGTACTTC. Translation gives CASSMRTGASYEQYF.

This chain connects TRBV3-1 (or the pseudogene TRBV3-2) to TRBJ1-2, with no clear D. Trimming stripped 0 bases from V and 2 bases from J, with 10 bases between. Germline V gives CDR1 LGHDT, CDR2 YNNKEL (reference sequence). This CDR3 has 15 residues. In DNA form, the CDR3 reads TGTGCCAGCAGCCAAGATTTGGGCAGGAACTATGGCTACACCTTC. This encodes CASSQDLGRNYGYTF.

The V gene is TRBV9, the J gene TRBJ2-5; no definite D call. V was cut by 7 bases and J by 1 base, with 17 bases left in between. Germline V CDR1 and CDR2: SGDLS, YYNGEE. The CDR3 is 15 amino acids. The CDR3 nucleotides are TGTGCCAGCCTTCTCCGACCGGCAACCCAAGAGACCCAGTACTTC. It yields the protein CASLLRPATQETQYF.

The chain has TRBV3-1 (or the pseudogene TRBV3-2) and TRBJ2-3; D call uncertain. The CDR3 has 15 residues. Germline V CDR1 and CDR2: LGHDT, YNNKEL (reference sequence). V was shortened by 3 bases and J by 2 bases, with 12 bases between the two germline ends. The CDR3 sequence: CASSHLDGFTDTQYF. CDR3 in DNA: TGTGCCAGCAGCCACCTGGACGGATTCACAGATACGCAGTATTTT.

This clone was counted a few times. J is TRBJ1-6 and V is TRBV7-2; no definite D call. This CDR3 is 14 amino acids long. V was cut by 1 base and J by 11 bases, with 12 bases left in between. Germline assignment: CDR1 SGHTA and CDR2 FQGNSA. The CDR3 here is CASSLVGSGTPLHF. CDR3 coding DNA: TGTGCCAGCAGCTTAGTAGGGTCTGGGACACCCCTCCACTTT. Supplemented by reference TRBV7-2 and TRBJ1-6, the full variable domain reads GAGVSQSPSNKVTEKGKDVELRCDPISGHTALYWYRQSLGQGLEFLIYFQGNSAPDKSGLPSDRFSAERTGGSVSTLTIQRTQQEDSAVYLCASSLVGSGTPLHFGNGTRLTVT.

This clone has only a few counts. V and J are TRBV3-1 (or the pseudogene TRBV3-2) and TRBJ1-5, with 9 bases matching TRBD1. The CDR3 runs to 15 residues. Germline CDR1 and CDR2: LGHDT and YNNKEL (reference sequence). V shed 3 bases and J 4 bases; nucleotides not matched to a gene: 4. The CDR3 sequence: CASSQGQGVNQPQHF. DNA for the CDR3: TGTGCCAGCAGCCAGGGACAGGGTGTGAATCAGCCCCAGCATTTT.

The chain is built from TRBV29-1 and TRBJ2-7, with TRBD2 matching over 7 bases. The CDR3 runs to 13 residues. J gave up 3 bases and V 7 bases, and 9 bases lay outside the gene matches. CDR1 is SQVTM, CDR2 ANQGSEA, per germline. CDR3 coding DNA: TGCAGCGCCCGGGGGGTCTCCAACTACGAGCAGTACTTC. Protein product: CSARGVSNYEQYF.

V gene TRBV28 combines with J gene TRBJ2-7, with D maybe TRBD2 (6 bases). Germline-derived CDR1 and CDR2 are MDHEN and SYDVKM. V was trimmed by 6 bases and J by 9 bases, leaving 15 bases between them. The CDR3 contains 12 residues. The DNA of the CDR3 is TGTGCCAGCAGCAGGGACTTGTTTACGCAGTACTTC. Protein sequence: CASSRDLFTQYF. The full variable domain, completed using reference TRBV28 and TRBJ2-7, is DVKVTQSSRYLVKRTGEKVFLECVQDMDHENMFWYRQDPGLGLRLIYFSYDVKMKEKGDIPEGYSVSREKKERFSLILESASTNQTSMYLCASSRDLFTQYFGPGTRLTVT.

This clone was seen just once. The chain recombines TRBV19 with TRBJ2-3, with 11 nucleotides matching TRBD2. The germline V gene encodes CDR1 LNHDA and CDR2 SQIVND (reference sequence). The CDR3 runs to 17 residues. V dropped 2 bases and J dropped 4; count of bases not matched to a gene: 8. CDR3 sequence: CASSILAGGSWADTQYF. CDR3 DNA sequence: TGTGCCAGTAGTATACTAGCGGGAGGCTCTTGGGCAGATACGCAGTATTTT.